One sample yielded the 14 T cell receptor beta chains listed below, sequenced in a study of metastatic and nonmetastatic thyroid tumors. TCRdb re-clonotyped the PCR reads through MiXCR. The repertoire holds around 61,000 clones, just under 30% seen once, with 15% to 20% in the top ten. Prior to thyroid surgery, none of the patients had received any treatment. Sequencing input: blood. The receptors shown here come from a female donor with papillary thyroid cancer or a benign thyroid nodule (not recorded which). Some clones in this sample may be carry-over from other donors' samples.

This clone was observed a handful of times. The V gene is TRBV19, the J gene TRBJ1-1; D ambiguous. CDR1 is LNHDA, CDR2 SQIVND, per germline (reference sequence). V was pared by 5 bases and J by 0 bases, with 4 bases between. The length of the CDR3 is 12 residues. The CDR3 spells CASSRVNTEAFF. CDR3 sequence (DNA): TGTGCCAGTAGTCGGGTGAACACTGAAGCTTTCTTT.

This clone was seen more than once but under ten times. The rearrangement links TRBV28 to TRBJ2-4, with 9 bases identical to TRBD1. The junction had 6 bases not matched to a gene; V was cut back by 3 bases and J by 0 bases. The germline V gene encodes CDR1 MDHEN and CDR2 SYDVKM. The CDR3 spans 17 residues. CDR3 protein: CASSLGQGFLAKNIQYF. Here the CDR3 DNA reads TGTGCCAGCAGTTTGGGACAGGGTTTCCTAGCCAAAAACATTCAGTACTTC.

The chain is built from TRBV10-2 and TRBJ2-7, with TRBD2 matching 9 bases. Trimming cost V 0 bases and J 2 bases; bases outside gene matches: 5. This CDR3 has 16 amino acids. Per germline, CDR1 WSHSY and CDR2 SAAADI. The DNA of the CDR3 is TGCGCCAGCAGTGAGTCGTCTAGCGGGGTCCCCTACGAGCAGTACTTC. Protein: CASSESSSGVPYEQYF.

The CDR3 coding sequence is TGTGCCAGCAGTGAAGCACAGTTTGCAGGGTCTAATGGCTACACCTTC. Translation gives CASSEAQFAGSNGYTF. The genes are TRBV2 and TRBJ1-2; a weak D match, TRBD1 (5 bases). In germline, CDR1 is SNHLY, CDR2 FYNNEI. V was trimmed by 0 bases and J by 6 bases, leaving 17 bases between them. CDR3 length: 16 amino acids. Full variable domain (missing parts from reference TRBV2 and TRBJ1-2): EPEVTQTPSHQVTQMGQEVILRCVPISNHLYFYWYRQILGQKVEFLVSFYNNEISEKSEIFDDQFSVERPDGSNFTLKIRSTKLEDSAMYFCASSEAQFAGSNGYTFGSGTRLTVV.

This clone was seen more than once but under ten times. The gene calls are TRBV28 and TRBJ1-3; 7 positions agree with TRBD1. V gave up 3 bases and J gave up 0 bases; unmatched junction bases: 8. The CDR3 has 17 residues. Germline V lookup: CDR1 MDHEN, CDR2 SYDVKM. The CDR3 sequence: CASSFPGQSFSGNTIYF. CDR3 DNA sequence: TGTGCCAGCAGTTTTCCGGGACAGAGTTTCTCTGGAAACACCATATATTTT.

CDR3 coding DNA: TGTGCCAGCAGTTTATATGCCCTGGAGAGGCAAGAGACCCAGTACTTC. Translating it yields CASSLYALERQETQYF. The chain couples TRBV28 to TRBJ2-5; D gene unclear. Germline CDR1 reads MDHEN; CDR2 reads SYDVKM. The CDR3 covers 16 residues. Trimming pared 1 base from V and 2 bases from J, leaving 14 bases between.

In its sample, this clone was seen a few times. A much larger clone differs from this one at a single base, so this may be a read error. The J gene is TRBJ2-2, the V gene TRBV12-3 or TRBV12-4; D gene ambiguous. The CDR3 extends over 12 amino acids. DNA of the CDR3: TGTGCCATCAGTTTAATCTACGGGGAGCTGTTTTTT. Residues: CAISLIYGELFF.

This clone was recorded a few times. V usage is TRBV28 and J usage is TRBJ2-7; D tentatively reads TRBD1 or TRBD2 (5 bases each). V lost 7 bases, J lost 4 bases, and 17 bases lay in between. The CDR3 length is 14 residues. From germline, CDR1 is MDHEN and CDR2 SYDVKM. CDR3 in amino acids: CASIRDLRIYEQYF. CDR3 nucleotide sequence: TGTGCCAGCATCCGGGACCTACGCATATACGAGCAGTACTTC.

V is TRBV12-3 or TRBV12-4 and J is TRBJ1-2, with D perhaps TRBD1 (6 bases). The CDR3 covers 14 residues. Trimming pared 5 bases from V and 5 bases from J, leaving 15 bases between. CDR3 protein: CASSPRGFGYGYTF. The CDR3 region has the DNA TGTGCCAGCAGTCCCAGGGGCTTTGGGTATGGCTACACCTTC.

The chain couples TRBV2 to TRBJ2-3; D perhaps matches TRBD2 (6 bases). The V end was cut by 8 bases, the J end by 3 bases, with 18 bases between. Germline V CDR1 and CDR2: SNHLY, FYNNEI. The CDR3 is 15 amino acids. The CDR3 DNA reads as TGTGCCAGCCGGGGTGGGGGGACTTCTACAGATACGCAGTATTTT. As protein: CASRGGGTSTDTQYF.

The rearrangement uses TRBV5-6 and TRBJ2-7; 9 nucleotides agree with TRBD1. Looked up from germline, CDR1 is SGHDT and CDR2 is YYEEEE. V was pared by 1 base and J by 6 bases, with 8 bases of the junction left unmatched. The CDR3 is 15 amino acids. The CDR3 DNA is TGTGCCAGCAGCTTGTTGGGGGACAGGGAATCCGAGCAGTACTTC. Protein product: CASSLLGDRESEQYF.

The V call is TRBV7-2, the J call TRBJ1-1; no reliable D call. CDR1 is SGHTA and CDR2 is FQGNSA in the germline V gene. Between the trimmed V and J ends, which lost 5 bases and 1 base, there was a span of 11 bases. The CDR3 has 14 residues. In nucleotides, the CDR3 is TGTGCCAGCAGCCCCACCAGGCAGAACACTGAAGCTTTCTTT. Protein sequence: CASSPTRQNTEAFF.

This rearrangement joins TRBV30 to TRBJ1-2; D gene ambiguous. The V end was cut by 4 bases, the J end by 2 bases, with 11 bases between. CDR1 is GTSNPN and CDR2 is SVGIG in the germline V gene (reference sequence). The CDR3 totals 13 residues. This chain's CDR3 is CAWIRTENYGYTF. DNA for the CDR3: TGTGCCTGGATCCGAACAGAGAACTATGGCTACACCTTC.

The chain carries TRBV5-1 and TRBJ1-1, with no clear D. The CDR3 runs to 13 residues. Trimming took 0 bases from V and 3 from J, leaving 6 bases between them. Germline V CDR1 and CDR2: SGHRS, YFSETQ. The CDR3 reads CASSLAGDTEAFF. CDR3 DNA: TGCGCCAGCAGCTTGGCGGGCGACACTGAAGCTTTCTTT.